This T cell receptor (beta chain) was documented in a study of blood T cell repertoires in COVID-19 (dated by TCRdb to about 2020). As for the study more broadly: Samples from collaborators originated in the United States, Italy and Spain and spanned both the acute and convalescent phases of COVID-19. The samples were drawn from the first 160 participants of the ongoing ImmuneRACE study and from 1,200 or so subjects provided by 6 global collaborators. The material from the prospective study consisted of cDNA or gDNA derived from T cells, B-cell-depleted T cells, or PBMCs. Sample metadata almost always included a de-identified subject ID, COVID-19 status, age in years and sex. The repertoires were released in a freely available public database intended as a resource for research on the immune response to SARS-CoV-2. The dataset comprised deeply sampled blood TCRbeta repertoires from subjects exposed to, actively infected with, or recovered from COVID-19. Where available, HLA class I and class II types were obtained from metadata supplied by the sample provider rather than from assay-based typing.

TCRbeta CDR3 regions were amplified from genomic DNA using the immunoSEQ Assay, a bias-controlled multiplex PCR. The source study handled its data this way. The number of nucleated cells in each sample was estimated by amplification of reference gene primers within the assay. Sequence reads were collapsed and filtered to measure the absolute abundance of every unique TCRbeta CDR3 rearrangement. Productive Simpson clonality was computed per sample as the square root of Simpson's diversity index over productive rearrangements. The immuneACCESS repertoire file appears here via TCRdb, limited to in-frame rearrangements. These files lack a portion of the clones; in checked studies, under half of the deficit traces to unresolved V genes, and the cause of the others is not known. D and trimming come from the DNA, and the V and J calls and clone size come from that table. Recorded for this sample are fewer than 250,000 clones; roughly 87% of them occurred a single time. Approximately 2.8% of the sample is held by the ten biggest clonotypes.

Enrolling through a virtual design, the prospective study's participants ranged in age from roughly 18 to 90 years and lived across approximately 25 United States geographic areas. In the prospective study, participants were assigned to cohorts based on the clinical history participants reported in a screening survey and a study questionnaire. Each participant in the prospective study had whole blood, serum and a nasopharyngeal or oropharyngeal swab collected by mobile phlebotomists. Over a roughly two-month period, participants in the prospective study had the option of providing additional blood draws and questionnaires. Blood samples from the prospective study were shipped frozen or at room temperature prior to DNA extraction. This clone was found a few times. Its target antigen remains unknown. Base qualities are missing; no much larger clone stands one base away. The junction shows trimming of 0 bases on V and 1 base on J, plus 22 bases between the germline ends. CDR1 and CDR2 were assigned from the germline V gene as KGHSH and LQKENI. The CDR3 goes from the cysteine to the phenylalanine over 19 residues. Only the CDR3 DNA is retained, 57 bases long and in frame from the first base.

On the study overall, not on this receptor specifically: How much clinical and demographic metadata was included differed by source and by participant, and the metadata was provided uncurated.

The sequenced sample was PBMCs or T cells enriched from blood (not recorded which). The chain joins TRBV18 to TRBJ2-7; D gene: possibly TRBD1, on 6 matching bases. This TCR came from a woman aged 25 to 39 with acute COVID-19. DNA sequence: TGTGCCAGCTCACCACCGGGGGCCCCTACAGTCACCCGATCCTACGAGCAGTACTTC. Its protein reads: CASSPPGAPTVTRSYEQYF.